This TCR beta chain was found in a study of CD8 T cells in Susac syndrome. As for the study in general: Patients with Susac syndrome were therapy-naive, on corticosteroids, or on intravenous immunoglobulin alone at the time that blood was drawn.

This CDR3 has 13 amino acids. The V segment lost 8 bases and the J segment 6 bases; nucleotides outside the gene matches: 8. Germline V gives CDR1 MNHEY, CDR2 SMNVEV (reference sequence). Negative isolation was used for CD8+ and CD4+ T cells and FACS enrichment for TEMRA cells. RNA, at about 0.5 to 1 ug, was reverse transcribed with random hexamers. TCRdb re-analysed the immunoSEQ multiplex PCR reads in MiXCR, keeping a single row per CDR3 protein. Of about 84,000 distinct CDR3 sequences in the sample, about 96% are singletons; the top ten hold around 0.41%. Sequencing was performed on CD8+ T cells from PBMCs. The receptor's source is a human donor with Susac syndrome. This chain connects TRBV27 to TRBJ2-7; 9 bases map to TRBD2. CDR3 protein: CASRTSVSSEQYF. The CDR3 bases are TGTGCCAGCCGGACTAGCGTCAGCTCCGAGCAGTACTTC.